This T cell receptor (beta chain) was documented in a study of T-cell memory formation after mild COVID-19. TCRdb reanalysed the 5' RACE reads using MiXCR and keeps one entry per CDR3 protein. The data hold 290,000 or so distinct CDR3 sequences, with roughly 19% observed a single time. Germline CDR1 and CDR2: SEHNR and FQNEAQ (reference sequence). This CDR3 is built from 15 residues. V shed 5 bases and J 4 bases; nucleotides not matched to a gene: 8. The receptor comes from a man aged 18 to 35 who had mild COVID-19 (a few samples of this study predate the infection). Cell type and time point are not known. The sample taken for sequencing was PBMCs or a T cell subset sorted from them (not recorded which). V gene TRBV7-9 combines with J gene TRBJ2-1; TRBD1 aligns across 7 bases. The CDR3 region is CASSPPRDSYNEQFF. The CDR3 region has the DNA TGTGCCAGCAGCCCGCCCCGGGACAGTTACAATGAGCAGTTCTTC.